This T cell receptor (beta chain) was identified during a study of blood T cell repertoires in COVID-19. Study overall: From T cells, B-cell-depleted T cells, or PBMCs came the material, which was cDNA or gDNA.

Profiling relied on immunoSEQ multiplex PCR, and the TCRdb table lists in-frame clones only, not all of them. The sample records roughly 300,000 clones, 87% being singletons. The junction had 2 bases not matched to a gene; V was cut back by 0 bases and J by 4 bases. Germline CDR1 and CDR2: SGHNT and YENEEA. The CDR3 spans 16 residues. The clonotype was recovered from a woman between 40 and 50 years old who had recovered from COVID-19. The chain is built from TRBV11-3 and TRBJ2-3; 12 bases align to TRBD1. Sequencing was carried out using peripheral blood. CDR3 sequence: CASSLEGTGGADTQYF. The CDR3 coding sequence is TGTGCCAGCAGCTTAGAGGGGACAGGGGGCGCAGATACGCAGTATTTT.